This T cell receptor (beta chain) was profiled in a study of shared clonotypes between healthy human individuals (TCRdb year 2020). Turning to the overall study: The cohort comprised a couple of women and a few men aged 18 to 49 years. For each donor, CD4 naive and CD4 memory were each run on three plates, CD8 naive on two plates, and CD8 memory on one plate. To estimate repertoire size and how much clonotype sharing occurs between individuals, the study deeply sequenced the blood TCR repertoires of several healthy adults. Libraries were prepared and TCR repertoires were sequenced by different laboratories using diverse techniques, in order to increase sequencing depth and limit assay-specific biases. Each donor's leukapheresis produced roughly between about 0.8 and 10 billion PBMCs. Here is what the overall study found, with its caveats: Based on pairwise subsampling, the degree of clonotype sharing among donors was expected to be affected by sequencing depth. Naive subsets generally had larger estimated clonotype richness than memory subsets. The small number of donors limited the genetic and exposure-history diversity represented. Across a handful of donors, roughly 5% of naive CD4, 3% to 3.5% of naive CD8, 2.3% of memory CD4, and approximately 0.4% of memory CD8 clonotypes were shared. Rarefaction of sorted-subset datasets indicated incomplete sequencing despite the large sequencing depth. Sampling was restricted to blood, and TCR repertoires in tissue are likely to differ from TCR repertoires in blood. Compared with non-shared clonotypes, clonotypes shared by all four sorted-subset donors had higher generation probabilities.

The donors were healthy, HIV-negative adults with no recently reported acute infections or vaccinations. Only Caucasian adults living in Nashville, Tennessee, USA were represented among the donors. CD4+ T cells were enriched through magnetic negative selection, after which naive cells were positively selected on CD45RA and the remaining negative fraction served as the memory subset. Blood was collected by leukapheresis, and PBMCs were isolated by Ficoll-Histopaque density gradient centrifugation and then cryopreserved in liquid nitrogen vapor phase. Purity and quantity of every magnetically sorted T cell population were checked by analytical flow cytometry. Genomic DNA was isolated from every sorted fraction and measured by UV absorbance on a Nanodrop 2000c. This clone was picked up one time. The clone's antigen remains unknown. Base qualities are missing; no much larger clone stands one base away.

TCR CDR3 regions were amplified from genomic DNA by multiplex PCR using the deep immunoSEQ assay. For each cell subset, the extracted genomic DNA was distributed evenly across all wells of several immunoSEQ 96-well plates, and each plate served as one replicate. For sorted subsets, around 0.2 ug of genomic DNA, equivalent to around 31,000 T cell genomes, went into each replicate PCR. The purified libraries were quantified using a Qubit 3.0 fluorometer, sized with a Bioanalyzer 2100, and then quantified again using the KAPA Library Quantification kit. A separate single-read 150-cycle Illumina NextSeq 550 flow cell was used to sequence each immunoSEQ 96-well plate. The original pipeline was this. Because the immunoSEQ output included only junctional sequences and no quality scores, the filtering could not be the same as the filtering used for full-length reads. To assign V/J genes and CDR3, sequences were annotated using PyIR, a Python wrapper for IgBLAST v1.9, with IMGT germline references. Any read was removed if the V/J assignment was weak (E-value above 1e-6), the CDR3 was missing, or the read contained stop codons, out-of-frame junctions, or ambiguous translated residues. V3J clonotypes were defined as sequences sharing an identical inferred V gene, J gene, and CDR3 amino acid sequence. Percentage overlap between repertoires was computed as shared unique clonotypes divided by the size of the smaller repertoire. Repertoire richness was assessed with RTK rarefaction, the Chao1 estimator, and Recon v2.1 estimates of unobserved clonotypes. Generation probabilities were computed with OLGA for all TCRbeta clonotypes obtained by the gDNA method from four donors. TCRdb limited this immuneACCESS table to in-frame rearrangements with V and J called. A share of clones is missing; checked studies link under half to unresolved V genes, and the rest is unexplained. The V and J calls and clone size are taken from that table; D and trimming were inferred from the DNA. For this sample the table gives fewer than 1.8 million clones, of which 98% to 99% were detected only once. The ten largest account for roughly 0.36% of the sample.

Cut back by 5 bases and 5 bases, the V and J ends lie 10 bases apart. The CDR1 and CDR2 encoded by the germline V gene (reference sequence) are SGHKS and YYEKEE. Taken from cysteine to phenylalanine, the CDR3 has 13 residues. The read is trimmed to its CDR3 DNA, 39 bases read in frame from base 1. The sequenced sample was naive CD4+ T cells sorted from blood. The sample's cell subset or site label, in plain terms: CD45RA+ positively selected. The chain links TRBV5-5 with TRBJ2-2; the D region possibly corresponds to TRBD1 (6 bases align). This receptor was obtained from a man aged 30 to 45 in good health. The sequence in DNA is TGTGCCAGCAGGGTTCAGGGGACCGGGGAGCTGTTTTTT. It translates as CASRVQGTGELFF.